The clone carrying this T cell receptor beta chain was seen repeatedly, ten times or more. Its antigen is unidentified. V was pared by 0 bases and J by 5 bases, with 15 bases of the junction left unmatched. Germline CDR1 is KGHDR and CDR2 is SFDVKD. The CDR3 covers 19 residues. The sample comes from a study of CD8 T cells in ankylosing spondylitis. By quantitative 5'-RACE with molecular barcodes, the TCR beta libraries were made. Each CDR3 protein gets one entry after TCRdb re-called the 5' RACE reads with MiXCR. The table records a few hundred thousand distinct CDR3 sequences, around 7.6% of them present only once. Study-wide results and limits: A motif in TCR beta, a set of about 8 highly homologous variants, appeared characteristic of ankylosing spondylitis blood. There were earlier reports of some motif variants in reactive arthritis synovial fluid and blood. CD8+ cells made up the disease-linked clones, which were relatively rare in peripheral blood.

The genes are TRBV24-1 and TRBJ2-1; 7 bases map to TRBD2. The source material was blood, either unsorted or a sorted T cell fraction (not recorded which). This TCR was sampled from a male donor with ankylosing spondylitis. CDR3 loop: CATSDLLSASGDYDNEQFF. The CDR3 DNA reads as TGTGCCACCAGTGATTTGCTGTCGGCTAGCGGTGATTATGACAATGAGCAGTTCTTC.